These 2 T cell receptor beta chains came from one sample sequenced in a study of shared clonotypes between healthy human individuals. Naive CD8 isolation took CD45RO-negative cells positively selected for CCR7 and excluded terminally differentiated effector memory CD45RA+ cells. Some clones are missing from TCRdb's copy, which holds only in-frame ones; the method was immunoSEQ multiplex PCR. The data contain nearly 2 million clones, roughly 95% of them singletons. Sequencing was performed on naive CD8+ T cells sorted from blood. The source of these receptors is a man between 18 and 29 years old in good health.

V gene TRBV29-1 combines with J gene TRBJ2-7, with TRBD2 matching over 12 bases. The CDR3 is made up of 14 amino acids. The J segment lost 4 bases and the V segment lost 3 bases, leaving 4 bases of the junction unmatched. CDR1 and CDR2 (germline): SQVTM, ANQGSEA. Here the CDR3 DNA reads TGCAGCGTTGATGCTAGCGGGGGGGCATACGAGCAGTACTTC. This sequence encodes CSVDASGGAYEQYF.

The CDR3 is CASSLAPSGAYEQYF. The CDR3 coding sequence is TGTGCCAGCAGCTTGGCACCTAGCGGGGCCTACGAGCAGTACTTC. The chain is built from TRBV5-4 and TRBJ2-7; 9 bases map to TRBD2. Losses at the gene ends were 0 bases for V and 2 bases for J; bases not matched to a gene: 3. Germline CDR1 SGHNT, CDR2 YYREEE (reference sequence). CDR3 length: 15 residues.